The clone carrying this T cell receptor (beta chain) was seen only a few times. The data derive from a study of blood T cell repertoires in COVID-19. The CDR3 contains 14 residues. CDR1 is MNHEY, CDR2 SVGAGI, per germline. The V end was cut by 2 bases, the J end by 7 bases, with 11 bases between. Participants had their cohort set by participant-reported clinical history. Some clones are missing from TCRdb's copy, which holds only in-frame ones; the method was immunoSEQ multiplex PCR. The data contain 250,000 or so clones, 80% to 95% of them seen just once; the ten biggest clones take up 2.5% to 3%. The gene calls are TRBV6-5 and TRBJ1-4; D is uncertain. The TCR comes from a man aged 35 to 55 who had been exposed to COVID-19. The specimen sequenced was PBMCs or T cells enriched from blood (not recorded which). This CDR3 is CASSYGQPGEKLFF. The CDR3, as DNA: TGTGCCAGCAGTTACGGTCAGCCAGGTGAAAAACTGTTTTTT.